One and the same sample provided the 4 T cell receptor beta chains below, sequenced in a study of neurological immune-mediated disorders. TCRdb recomputed calls from the 5' RACE reads with MiXCR, one row per CDR3 protein. The sample holds approximately 85,000 distinct CDR3 sequences, about 13% seen once. This sample's time point: longitudinal time-point 2. Sequences were obtained from PBMCs. These receptors all come from a female donor with HTLV-1-associated myelopathy (HAM/TSP).

This clonotype has a count of ten or more. The chain is built from TRBV20-1 and TRBJ2-7; 9 nucleotides match TRBD1. Germline assignment: CDR1 DFQATT and CDR2 SNEGSKA (reference sequence). V gave up 3 bases and J gave up 2 bases; unmatched junction bases: 5. CDR3 length equals 14 residues. The CDR3 here is CSARGDRDPYEQYF. CDR3 bases: TGCAGTGCTAGGGGGGACAGGGACCCCTACGAGCAGTACTTC.

This clonotype has ten or more counts. The rearrangement uses TRBV5-1 and TRBJ1-1; D is possibly TRBD1 (5 bases). The germline CDR1 and CDR2 sequences are SGHRS and YFSETQ. Between the trimmed V and J ends, which lost 0 bases and 1 base, there was a span of 7 bases. CDR3 length equals 14 residues. The CDR3 loop is CASSLATGNTEAFF. The CDR3 nucleotides are TGCGCCAGCAGCTTGGCCACAGGGAACACTGAAGCTTTCTTT. Together with reference TRBV5-1 and TRBJ1-1, the CDR3 gives the full variable domain: KAGVTQTPRYLIKTRGQQVTLSCSPISGHRSVSWYQQTPGQGLQFLFEYFSETQRNKGNFPGRFSGRQFSNSRSEMNVSTLELGDSALYLCASSLATGNTEAFFGQGTRLTVV.

This clonotype was counted ten times or more. The chain uses TRBV5-1 and TRBJ2-3, with 10 positions matching TRBD2. Germline-derived CDR1 and CDR2 are SGHRS and YFSETQ. The CDR3 has 16 residues. V lost 0 bases, J lost 2 bases, and 3 bases stayed unmatched. As DNA, the CDR3 is TGCGCCAGCAGCTTGGGTGGGACTAGCGACACAGATACGCAGTATTTT. Translating gives CASSLGGTSDTDTQYF.

This clonotype was observed at least ten times. The chain recombines TRBV6-5 with TRBJ1-3; the D gene is possibly TRBD1 (5 bases). V lost 2 bases and J 2 bases, leaving 13 bases between the germline ends. CDR1 and CDR2 (germline): MNHEY, SVGAGI. The CDR3 covers 16 residues. The CDR3 bases are TGTGCCAGCAGTTACCCTTTAGCGGGGCCTGGAAACACCATATATTTT. It is translated as CASSYPLAGPGNTIYF.